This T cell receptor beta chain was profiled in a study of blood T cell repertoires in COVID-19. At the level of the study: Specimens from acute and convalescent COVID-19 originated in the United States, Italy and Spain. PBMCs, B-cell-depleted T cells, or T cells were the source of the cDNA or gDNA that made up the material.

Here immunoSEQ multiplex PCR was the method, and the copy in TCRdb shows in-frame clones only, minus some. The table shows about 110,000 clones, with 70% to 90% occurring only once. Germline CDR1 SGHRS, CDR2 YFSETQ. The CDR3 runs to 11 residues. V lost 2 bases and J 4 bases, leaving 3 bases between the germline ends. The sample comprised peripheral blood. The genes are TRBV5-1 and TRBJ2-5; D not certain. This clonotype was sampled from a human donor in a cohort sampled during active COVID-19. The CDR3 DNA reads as TGCGCCAGCAGCTTCGGAGAGACCCAGTACTTC. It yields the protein CASSFGETQYF. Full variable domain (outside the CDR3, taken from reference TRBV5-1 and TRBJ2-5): KAGVTQTPRYLIKTRGQQVTLSCSPISGHRSVSWYQQTPGQGLQFLFEYFSETQRNKGNFPGRFSGRQFSNSRSEMNVSTLELGDSALYLCASSFGETQYFGPGTRLLVL.